This TCR beta chain was observed in a study of blood T cell repertoires in COVID-19. The CDR3 sequence is 16 residues long. The J segment lost 5 bases and the V segment lost 5 bases, leaving 15 bases of the junction unmatched. Germline V gene data show CDR1 as SEHNR and CDR2 as FQNEAQ (reference sequence). Study processing details: From reference gene primer amplification, estimates of nucleated cell counts were derived. Only in-frame clones appear in the TCRdb table, and some are missing; sequencing was by immunoSEQ multiplex PCR. Clonal size and the V and J genes are those of that table, whereas D and trimming came from the DNA. The table has over 35,000 clones, roughly 80% seen once; the top ten hold 1.5% to 2%.

V gene TRBV7-9 combines with J gene TRBJ2-7; TRBD1 matches at 7 bases. The source of this sequence is a man in his sixties with active COVID-19. What was sequenced was peripheral blood. The CDR3 loop is CASSRDAGTVINEQYF. The DNA for the CDR3 is TGTGCCAGCAGCAGAGACGCCGGGACAGTAATAAACGAGCAGTACTTC.